The present TCR beta chain was sequenced within a study of CD4 T cells in relation to SARS-CoV-2 and coronaviruses. Generated by immunoSEQ multiplex PCR, the TCRdb table keeps only in-frame clones and is missing some. The table has around 37,000 clones, approximately 85% seen once. The CDR3 contains 14 residues. Trimming took off 6 bases at V and 2 bases at J, with 12 bases between the two ends. In germline, CDR1 is LNHDA, CDR2 SQIVND (reference sequence). The receptor's source is an adult with COVID-19. Sequenced input: memory CD4+ T cells from PBMCs. J is TRBJ2-3 and V is TRBV19; a possible D gene is TRBD1 (6 bases). The chain's CDR3 is CASRMGHNTDTQYF. CDR3 DNA sequence: TGTGCCAGTAGGATGGGACACAACACAGATACGCAGTATTTT.